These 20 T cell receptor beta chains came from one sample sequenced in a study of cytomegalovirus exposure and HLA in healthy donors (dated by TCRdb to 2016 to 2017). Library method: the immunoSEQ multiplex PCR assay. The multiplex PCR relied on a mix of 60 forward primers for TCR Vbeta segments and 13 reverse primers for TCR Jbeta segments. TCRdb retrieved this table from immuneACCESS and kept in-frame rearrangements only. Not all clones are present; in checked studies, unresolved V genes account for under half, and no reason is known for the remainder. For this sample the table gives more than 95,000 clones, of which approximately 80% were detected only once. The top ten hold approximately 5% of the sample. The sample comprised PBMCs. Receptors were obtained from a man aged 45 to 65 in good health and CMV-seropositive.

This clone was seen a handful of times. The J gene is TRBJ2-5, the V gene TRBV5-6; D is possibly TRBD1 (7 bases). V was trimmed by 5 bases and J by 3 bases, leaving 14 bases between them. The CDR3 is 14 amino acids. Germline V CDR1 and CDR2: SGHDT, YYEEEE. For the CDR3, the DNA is TGTGCCAGCAGTCTGCGGGGACAGAAAGAGACCCAGTACTTC. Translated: CASSLRGQKETQYF. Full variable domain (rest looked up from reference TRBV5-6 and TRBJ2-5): DAGVTQSPTHLIKTRGQQVTLRCSPKSGHDTVSWYQQALGQGPQFIFQYYEEEERQRGNFPDRFSGHQFPNYSSELNVNALLLGDSALYLCASSLRGQKETQYFGPGTRLLVL.

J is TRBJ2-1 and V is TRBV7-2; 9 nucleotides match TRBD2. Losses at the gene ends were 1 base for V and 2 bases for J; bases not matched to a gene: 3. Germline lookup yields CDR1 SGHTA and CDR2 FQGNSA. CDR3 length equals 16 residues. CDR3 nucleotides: TGTGCCAGCAGCTTAGAGCGGGGGGCAACCTACAATGAGCAGTTCTTC. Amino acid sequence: CASSLERGATYNEQFF.

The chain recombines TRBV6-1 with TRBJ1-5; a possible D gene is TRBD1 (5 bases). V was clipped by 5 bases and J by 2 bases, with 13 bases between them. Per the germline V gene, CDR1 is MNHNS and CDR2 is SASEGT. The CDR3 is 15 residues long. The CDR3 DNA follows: TGTGCCAGCAGTATCCAGGGTCTGGGCAATCAGCCCCAGCATTTT. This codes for CASSIQGLGNQPQHF.

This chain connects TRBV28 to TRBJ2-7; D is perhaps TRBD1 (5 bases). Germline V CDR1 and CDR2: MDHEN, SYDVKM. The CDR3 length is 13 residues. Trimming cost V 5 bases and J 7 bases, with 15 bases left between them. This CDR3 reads CASSLGHFGEQYF. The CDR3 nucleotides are TGTGCCAGCAGTCTAGGACACTTTGGGGAGCAGTACTTC.

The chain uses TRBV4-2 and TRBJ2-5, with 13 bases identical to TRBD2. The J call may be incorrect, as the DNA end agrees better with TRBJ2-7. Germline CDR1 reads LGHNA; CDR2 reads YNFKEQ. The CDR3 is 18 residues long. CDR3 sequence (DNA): TGTGCCAGCAGCCGTGAATTCGGACTAGCGGGAGTATCCTACGAGCAGTACTTC. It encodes CASSREFGLAGVSYEQYF.

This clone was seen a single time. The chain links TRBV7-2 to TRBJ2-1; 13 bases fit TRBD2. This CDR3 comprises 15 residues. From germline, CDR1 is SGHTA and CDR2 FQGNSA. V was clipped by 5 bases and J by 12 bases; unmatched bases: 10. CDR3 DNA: TGTGCCAGCAGCCCAGGGACTAGCGGGGTCAGAGTGCAGTTCTTC. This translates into CASSPGTSGVRVQFF.

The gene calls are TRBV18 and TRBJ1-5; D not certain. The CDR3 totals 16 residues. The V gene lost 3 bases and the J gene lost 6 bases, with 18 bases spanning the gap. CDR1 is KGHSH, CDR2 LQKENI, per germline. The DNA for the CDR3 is TGTGCCAGCTCACCGGGAGACCTTAAAAGGAGTCAGCCCCAGCATTTT. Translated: CASSPGDLKRSQPQHF.

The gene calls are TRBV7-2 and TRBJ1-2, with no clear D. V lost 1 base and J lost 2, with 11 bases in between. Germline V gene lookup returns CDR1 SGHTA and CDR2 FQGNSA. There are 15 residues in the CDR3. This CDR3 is CASSLVGLGNYGYTF. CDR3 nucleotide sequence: TGTGCCAGCAGCTTAGTAGGACTGGGAAACTATGGCTACACCTTC.

This CDR3 is CASSSLGTSYNEQFF. CDR3 sequence (DNA): TGTGCCAGCAGCTCCCTGGGGACTTCCTACAATGAGCAGTTCTTC. The chain employs TRBV5-8 and TRBJ2-1, with a tentative D call TRBD2 (6 bases). The CDR3 spans 15 residues. Germline V gene lookup returns CDR1 SGHTS and CDR2 YDEGEE. The germline V and J ends were trimmed by 3 bases and 1 base, with 11 bases remaining between them.

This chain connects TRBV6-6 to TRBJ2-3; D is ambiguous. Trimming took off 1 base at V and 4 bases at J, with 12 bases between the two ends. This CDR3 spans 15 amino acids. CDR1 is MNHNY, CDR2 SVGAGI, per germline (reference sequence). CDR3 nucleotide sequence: TGTGCCAGCAGTTACTTGGAGAGCGCATCAGATACGCAGTATTTT. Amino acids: CASSYLESASDTQYF.

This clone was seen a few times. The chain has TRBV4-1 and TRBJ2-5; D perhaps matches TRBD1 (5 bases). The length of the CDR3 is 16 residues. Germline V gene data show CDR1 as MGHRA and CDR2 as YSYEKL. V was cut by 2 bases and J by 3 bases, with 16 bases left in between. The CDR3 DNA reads TGCGCCAGCAGCCAACCTTTCGACAGAGAGAAAGAGACCCAGTACTTC. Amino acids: CASSQPFDREKETQYF.

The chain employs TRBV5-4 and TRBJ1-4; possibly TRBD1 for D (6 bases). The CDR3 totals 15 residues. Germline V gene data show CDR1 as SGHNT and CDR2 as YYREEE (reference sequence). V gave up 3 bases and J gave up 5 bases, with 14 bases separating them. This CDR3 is CASSSTTGANEKLFF. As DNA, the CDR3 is TGTGCCAGCAGCTCCACGACAGGAGCAAATGAAAAACTGTTTTTT.

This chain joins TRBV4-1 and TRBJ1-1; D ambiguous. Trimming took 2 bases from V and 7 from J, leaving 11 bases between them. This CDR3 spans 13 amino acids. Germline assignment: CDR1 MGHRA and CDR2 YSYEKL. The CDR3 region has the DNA TGCGCCAGCAGCCAAACGAGGCAGAATGAAGCTTTCTTT. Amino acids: CASSQTRQNEAFF.

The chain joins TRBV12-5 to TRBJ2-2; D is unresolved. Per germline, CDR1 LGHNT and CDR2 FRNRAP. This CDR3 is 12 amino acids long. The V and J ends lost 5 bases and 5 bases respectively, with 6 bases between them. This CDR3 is CASGIMTGELFF. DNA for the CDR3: TGTGCTAGTGGTATAATGACCGGGGAGCTGTTTTTT. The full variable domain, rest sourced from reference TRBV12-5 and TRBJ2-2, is DARVTQTPRHKVTEMGQEVTMRCQPILGHNTVFWYRQTMMQGLELLAYFRNRAPLDDSGMPKDRFSAEMPDATLATLKIQPSEPRDSAVYFCASGIMTGELFFGEGSRLTVL.

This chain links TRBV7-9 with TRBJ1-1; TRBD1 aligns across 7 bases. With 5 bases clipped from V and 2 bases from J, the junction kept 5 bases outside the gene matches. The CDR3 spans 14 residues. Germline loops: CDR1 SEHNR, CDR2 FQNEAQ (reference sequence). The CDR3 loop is CASSLGQANTEAFF. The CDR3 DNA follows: TGTGCCAGCAGCCTCGGACAGGCTAACACTGAAGCTTTCTTT.

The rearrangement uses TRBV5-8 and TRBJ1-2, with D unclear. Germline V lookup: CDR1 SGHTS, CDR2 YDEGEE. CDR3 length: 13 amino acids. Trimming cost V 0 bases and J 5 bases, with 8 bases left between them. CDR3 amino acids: CASSLEEKYGYTF. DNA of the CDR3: TGTGCCAGCAGCTTGGAGGAGAAATATGGCTACACCTTC.

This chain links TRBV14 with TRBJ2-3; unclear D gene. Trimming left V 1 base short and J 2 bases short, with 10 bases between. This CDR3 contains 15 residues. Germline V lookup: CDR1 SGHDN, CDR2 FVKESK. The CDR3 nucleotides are TGTGCCAGCAGCCAAGTATTACTGAACACAGATACGCAGTATTTT. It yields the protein CASSQVLLNTDTQYF.

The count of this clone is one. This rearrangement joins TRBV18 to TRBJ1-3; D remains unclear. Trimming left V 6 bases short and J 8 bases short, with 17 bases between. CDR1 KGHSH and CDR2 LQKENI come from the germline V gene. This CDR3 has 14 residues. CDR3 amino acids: CASSGYGPEDTIYF. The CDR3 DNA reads TGTGCCAGCTCCGGCTATGGTCCCGAGGACACCATATATTTT. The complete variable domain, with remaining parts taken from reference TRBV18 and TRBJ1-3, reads NAGVMQNPRHLVRRRGQEARLRCSPMKGHSHVYWYRQLPEEGLKFMVYLQKENIIDESGMPKERFSAEFPKEGPSILRIQQVVRGDSAAYFCASSGYGPEDTIYFGEGSWLTVV.

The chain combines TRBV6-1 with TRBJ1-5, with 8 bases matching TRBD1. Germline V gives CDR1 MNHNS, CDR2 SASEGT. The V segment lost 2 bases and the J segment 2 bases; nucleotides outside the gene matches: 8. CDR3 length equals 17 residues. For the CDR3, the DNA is TGTGCCAGCAGTGAATTCCCTGGGACAGGTGGCAATCAGCCCCAGCATTTT. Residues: CASSEFPGTGGNQPQHF.

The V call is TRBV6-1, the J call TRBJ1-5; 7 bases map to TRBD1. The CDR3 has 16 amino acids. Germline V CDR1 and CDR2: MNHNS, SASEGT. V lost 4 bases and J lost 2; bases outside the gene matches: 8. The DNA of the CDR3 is TGTGCCAGCAGTGCCACAGGGGTGGGAGGCAATCAGCCCCAGCATTTT. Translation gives CASSATGVGGNQPQHF.